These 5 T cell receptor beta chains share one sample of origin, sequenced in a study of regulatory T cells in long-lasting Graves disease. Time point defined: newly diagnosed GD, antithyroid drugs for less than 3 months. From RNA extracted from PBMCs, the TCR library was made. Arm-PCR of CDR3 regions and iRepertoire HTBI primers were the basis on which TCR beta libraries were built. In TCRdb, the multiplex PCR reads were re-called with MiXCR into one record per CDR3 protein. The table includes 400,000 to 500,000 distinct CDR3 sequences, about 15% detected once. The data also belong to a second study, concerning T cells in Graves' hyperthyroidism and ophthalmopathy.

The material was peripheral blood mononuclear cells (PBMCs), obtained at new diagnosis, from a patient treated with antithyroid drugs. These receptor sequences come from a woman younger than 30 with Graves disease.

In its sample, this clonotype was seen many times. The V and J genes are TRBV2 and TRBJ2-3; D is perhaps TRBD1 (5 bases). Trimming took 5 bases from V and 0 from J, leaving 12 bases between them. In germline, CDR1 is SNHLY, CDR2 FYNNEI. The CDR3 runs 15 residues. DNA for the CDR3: TGTGCCAGCAGTAGGGGCGGACCTAGCACAGATACGCAGTATTTT. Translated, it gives CASSRGGPSTDTQYF. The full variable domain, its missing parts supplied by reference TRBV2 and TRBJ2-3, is EPEVTQTPSHQVTQMGQEVILRCVPISNHLYFYWYRQILGQKVEFLVSFYNNEISEKSEIFDDQFSVERPDGSNFTLKIRSTKLEDSAMYFCASSRGGPSTDTQYFGPGTRLTVL.

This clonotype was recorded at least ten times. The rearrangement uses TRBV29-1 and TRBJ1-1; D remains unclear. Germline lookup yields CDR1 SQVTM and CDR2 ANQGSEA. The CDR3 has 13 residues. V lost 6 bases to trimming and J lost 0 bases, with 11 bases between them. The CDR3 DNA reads TGCAGCGTCACCGACAAGCTGAACACTGAAGCTTTCTTT. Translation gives CSVTDKLNTEAFF.

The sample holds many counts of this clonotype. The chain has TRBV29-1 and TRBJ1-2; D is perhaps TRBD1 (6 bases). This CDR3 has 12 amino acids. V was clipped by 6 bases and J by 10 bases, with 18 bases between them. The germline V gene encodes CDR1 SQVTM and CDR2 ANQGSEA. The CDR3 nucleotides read TGCAGCGTACTAGAGGGGGTACCTGACTACACCTTC. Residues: CSVLEGVPDYTF.

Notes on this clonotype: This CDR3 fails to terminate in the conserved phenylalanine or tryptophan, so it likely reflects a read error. CDR3 in DNA: TGTGCCAGTAGTATCCGGGGCCAGAACACTGAAGCTTTCTCT. It specifies CASSIRGQNTEAFS. The J gene is TRBJ1-1, the V gene TRBV19, with D possibly matching TRBD1 (5 bases). The V end was cut by 3 bases, the J end by 1 base, with 9 bases between. There are 14 residues in the CDR3. Germline V gives CDR1 LNHDA, CDR2 SQIVND (reference sequence).

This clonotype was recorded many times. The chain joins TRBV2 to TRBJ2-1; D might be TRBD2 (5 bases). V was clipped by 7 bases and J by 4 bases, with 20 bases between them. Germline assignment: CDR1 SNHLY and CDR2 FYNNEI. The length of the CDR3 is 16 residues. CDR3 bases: TGTGCCAGCACCTCCGGACTCATGTCAGAATACAATGAGCAGTTCTTC. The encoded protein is CASTSGLMSEYNEQFF.